This passage covers 8 T cell receptor beta chains from one sample sequenced in a study of T cells expressing NK-cell markers. TCRdb reprocessed the 5' RACE reads; each CDR3 protein has one entry and no DNA is given. Its listing shows a few hundred thousand distinct CDR3 sequences. Sequencing used blood T cells: a sorted CD56 or NKG2C T cell subset, CD4+ or CD8+ T cells, or bulk PBMC T cells (not recorded which). All receptors derive from a young man in good health.

This rearrangement joins TRBV5-5 to TRBJ2-7; the TCRdb D gene call, TRBD2, has no DNA to confirm it. The CDR3 loop spans 15 amino acids. CDR1 SGHKS and CDR2 YYEKEE come from the germline V gene (reference sequence). This CDR3 is CASSPGVARDHEQYF.

The chain uses TRBV13 and TRBJ2-1; the D gene TCRdb calls, TRBD1, cannot be checked with no DNA. Germline V gene data show CDR1 as PRHDT and CDR2 as FYEKMQ (reference sequence). The CDR3 totals 18 residues. The CDR3 sequence is CASSLEGPGTGIYNEQFF.

The CDR3 reads CASSPRQGPPDTQYF. The chain is built from TRBV6-1 and TRBJ2-3; as DNA is missing, the TRBD1 call by TCRdb cannot be tested. The germline gives CDR1 MNHNS, CDR2 SASEGT. The CDR3 runs to 15 residues.

V gene TRBV11-3 combines with J gene TRBJ2-1; TCRdb's D call of TRBD2 is untestable without DNA. The CDR3 consists of 15 residues. Germline CDR1 is SGHNT and CDR2 is YENEEA. Here the CDR3 reads CASSILPGLGFEQFF.

The chain is built from TRBV6-2 or TRBV6-3 and TRBJ1-2. The length of the CDR3 is 15 residues. Germline V gives CDR1 MNHEY, CDR2 SVGEGT. CDR3 amino acids: CASSYGSTSNYGYTF.

This chain's CDR3 is CASSPSRDSGAQYF. The chain carries TRBV7-3 and TRBJ2-3; there is no DNA to check the TCRdb D call of TRBD1. The CDR3 totals 14 residues. The germline CDR1 and CDR2 sequences are SGHTA and FQGTGA.

The rearrangement uses TRBV29-1 and TRBJ2-5; TCRdb reports TRBD1, a call that lacks DNA to check it against. Germline CDR1 is SQVTM and CDR2 is ANQGSEA. This CDR3 has 12 residues. The CDR3 spells CSVGVPGETQYF.

The chain carries TRBV5-4 and TRBJ2-5. There are 15 residues in the CDR3. Per the germline V gene, CDR1 is SGHNT and CDR2 is YYREEE (reference sequence). CDR3: CASSLAVGLQETQYF.